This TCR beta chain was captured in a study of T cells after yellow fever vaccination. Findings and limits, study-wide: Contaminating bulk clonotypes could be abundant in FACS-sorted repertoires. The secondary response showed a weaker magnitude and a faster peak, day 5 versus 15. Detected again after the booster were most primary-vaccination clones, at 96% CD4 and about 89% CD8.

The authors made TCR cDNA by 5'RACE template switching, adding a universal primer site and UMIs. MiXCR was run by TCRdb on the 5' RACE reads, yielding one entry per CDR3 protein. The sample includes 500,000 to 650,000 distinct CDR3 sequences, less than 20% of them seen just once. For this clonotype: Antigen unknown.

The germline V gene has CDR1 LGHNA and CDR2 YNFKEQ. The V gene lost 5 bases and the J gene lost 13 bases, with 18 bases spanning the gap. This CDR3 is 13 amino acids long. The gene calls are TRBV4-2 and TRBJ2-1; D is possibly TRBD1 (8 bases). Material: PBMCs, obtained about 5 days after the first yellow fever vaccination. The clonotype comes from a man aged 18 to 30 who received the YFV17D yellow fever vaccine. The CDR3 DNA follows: TGTGCCAGCAGCAACAACAGGGGGGGAGATCAGTTCTTC. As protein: CASSNNRGGDQFF.